A single sample is the source of the 8 T cell receptor beta chains below, sequenced in a study of tumor and adjacent non-tumor tissue in lung cancer. Three rounds of nested PCR, following a modified ARM-PCR protocol, produced the TCRbeta library. Via MiXCR, TCRdb re-called the multiplex PCR reads, giving one row per CDR3 protein. The repertoire holds 200,000 to 250,000 distinct CDR3 sequences, over 55% seen once, with approximately 25% in the top ten. This sample's RNA came from whole unsorted tissue. Input material: lung tumor tissue. All receptors derive from a man aged 55-75 years with non-small cell lung cancer.

This clonotype was observed a single time. The chain links TRBV12-3 or TRBV12-4 to TRBJ1-6; D is unresolved. With 1 base removed from V and 1 base from J, the gap between germline ends came to 8 bases. The CDR3 is 16 residues long. CDR3: CASSLGQSSYNSPLHF. For the CDR3, the DNA is TGTGCCAGCAGTTTAGGGCAGAGTTCCTATAATTCACCCCTCCACTTT.

This clonotype was seen once. One junction end does not reproduce the germline sequence, and a read error may be involved. The chain uses TRBV20-1 and TRBJ2-5; D not certain. Germline CDR1 and CDR2: DFQATT and SNEGSKA (reference sequence). The CDR3 runs to 18 residues. The CDR3 DNA sequence: TGCAGTGCTAGAGATGTAACTTCTCGATTAGTCAAGCTAGAGACACAGTACTTC. Translated: CSARDVTSRLVKLETQYF.

This clonotype was seen a handful of times. V usage is TRBV20-1 and J usage is TRBJ2-1, with 11 bases identical to TRBD2. The J segment lost 5 bases and the V segment lost 2 bases, leaving 8 bases of the junction unmatched. This CDR3 has 16 amino acids. Germline CDR1 and CDR2: DFQATT and SNEGSKA (reference sequence). The CDR3 region is CSARPITSGGNNEQFF. CDR3 nucleotide sequence: TGCAGTGCTAGACCGATCACTAGCGGGGGCAACAATGAGCAGTTCTTC.

Note on this clonotype: A much larger clone lies one base from this, so it may be a read error. The chain employs TRBV5-1 and TRBJ2-1; D might be TRBD2 (5 bases). With 1 base removed from V and 2 bases from J, the gap between germline ends came to 13 bases. The CDR3 runs to 16 residues. CDR1 and CDR2 from the germline V gene are SGHRS and YFSETQ. CDR3 nucleotides: TGCGCCAGCAGCTTGCCCGGGCTAGCCACCTACAATGAGCAGTTCTTC. Protein sequence: CASSLPGLATYNEQFF.

The rearrangement links TRBV29-1 to TRBJ2-5; TRBD2 matches at 14 bases. This CDR3 spans 15 amino acids. V lost 5 bases to trimming and J lost 4 bases; unmatched junction nucleotides: 6. Germline values: CDR1 SQVTM, CDR2 ANQGSEA. The CDR3 nucleotides are TGCAGCGTTACGGGGACTAGCGGGGGAGCAGAGACCCAGTACTTC. Protein: CSVTGTSGGAETQYF.

As to this clonotype: The junction differs from germline at one of its ends, possibly a read error. The rearrangement joins TRBV20-1 to TRBJ1-3; perhaps TRBD1 as D (5 bases). The CDR3 loop spans 14 amino acids. Germline loops: CDR1 DFQATT, CDR2 SNEGSKA (reference sequence). CDR3 protein: CSASDSFSGHTIYF. The CDR3 DNA sequence: TGCAGTGCTAGTGACAGCTTCTCTGGACACACCATATATTTT.

Note on this clonotype: Since the CDR3 does not end with the conserved phenylalanine or tryptophan, this likely comes from a read error. This chain connects TRBV6-5 to TRBJ2-7; D tentatively reads TRBD1 or TRBD2 (5 bases each). Germline V gives CDR1 MNHEY, CDR2 SVGAGI. V was clipped by 6 bases and J by 5 bases, with 17 bases between them. The CDR3 loop spans 14 amino acids. CDR3: CASRTPGLGNEQYL. The DNA of the CDR3 is TGTGCCAGCAGAACTCCGGGGCTCGGGAACGAGCAGTACCTC.

Comment on this clonotype: The germline gene is not matched at one end of the junction; a read error may be the cause. The chain uses TRBV11-1 and TRBJ1-1, with D possibly TRBD1 on 5 matching bases. The CDR3 runs 14 residues. From germline, CDR1 is SGHAT and CDR2 FQDESV (reference sequence). This chain's CDR3 is CASSLEGMNIEAIF. The CDR3 DNA sequence: TGTGCCAGCAGCTTAGAGGGGATGAACATTGAAGCTATCTTT.